The count of the clone carrying this T cell receptor (beta chain) is one. Its antigen is still unknown. This record comes from a study of graft-versus-host responses after intestinal transplantation. Whole-study findings and limits: Levels of circulating GvH clones at their peak were associated with early post-transplant HvG declines. Patients with graft-donor T cell macrochimerism had high graft-versus-host to host-versus-graft clonal ratios in allografts.

The V and J ends lost 0 bases and 9 bases respectively, with 15 bases between them. CDR1 is MGHRA, CDR2 YSYEKL, per germline. CDR3 length equals 15 residues. Only in-frame clones appear in the TCRdb table, and some are missing; sequencing was by immunoSEQ multiplex PCR. This table holds some 90,000 clones, 85% to 95% found once. The genes are TRBV4-1 and TRBJ2-1; a weak D match, TRBD2 (6 bases). The sequence was collected from a human donor who was the organ donor for an intestinal transplant. This specimen consisted of unstimulated CD8+ T cells sorted from spleen or lymph node cells, obtained before transplant. CDR3 in DNA: TGCGCCAGCAGCCAAGACCGCGGAGGGAGCACTGAGCAGTTCTTC. Its translation: CASSQDRGGSTEQFF.